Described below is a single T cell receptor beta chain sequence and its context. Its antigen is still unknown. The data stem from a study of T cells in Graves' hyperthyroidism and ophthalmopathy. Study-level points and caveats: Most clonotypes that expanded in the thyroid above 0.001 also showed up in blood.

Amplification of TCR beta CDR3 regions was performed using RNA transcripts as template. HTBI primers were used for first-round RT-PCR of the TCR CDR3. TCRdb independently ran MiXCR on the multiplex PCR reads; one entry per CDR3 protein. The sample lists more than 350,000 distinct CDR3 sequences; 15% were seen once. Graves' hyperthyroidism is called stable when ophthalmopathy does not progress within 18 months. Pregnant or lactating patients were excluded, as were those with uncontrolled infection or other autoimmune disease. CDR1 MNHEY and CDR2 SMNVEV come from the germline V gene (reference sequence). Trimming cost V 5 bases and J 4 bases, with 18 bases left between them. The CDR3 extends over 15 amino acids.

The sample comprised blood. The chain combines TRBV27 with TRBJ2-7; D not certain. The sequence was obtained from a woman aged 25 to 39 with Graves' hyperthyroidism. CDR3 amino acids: CASSPRPGLGYEQYF. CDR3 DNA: TGTGCCAGCAGTCCCCGACCGGGTTTAGGGTACGAGCAGTACTTC.